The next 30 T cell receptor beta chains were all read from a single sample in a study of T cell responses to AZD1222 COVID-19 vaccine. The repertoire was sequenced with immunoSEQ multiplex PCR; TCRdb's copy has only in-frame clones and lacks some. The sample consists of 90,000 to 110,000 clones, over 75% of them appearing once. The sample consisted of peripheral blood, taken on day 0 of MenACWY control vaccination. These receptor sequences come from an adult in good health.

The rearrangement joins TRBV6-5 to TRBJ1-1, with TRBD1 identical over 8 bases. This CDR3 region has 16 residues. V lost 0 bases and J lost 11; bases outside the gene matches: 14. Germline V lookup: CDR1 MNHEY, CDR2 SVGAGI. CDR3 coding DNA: TGTGCCAGCAGTTACTCGATATCGGGGACAGGTAGAGTGGCTTTCTTT. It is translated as CASSYSISGTGRVAFF.

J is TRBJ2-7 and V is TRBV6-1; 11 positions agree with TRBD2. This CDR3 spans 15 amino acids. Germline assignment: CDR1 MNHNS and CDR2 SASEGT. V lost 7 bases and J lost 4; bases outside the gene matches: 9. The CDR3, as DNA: TGTGCCAGCATCCCCCGACTAGCGGGGAAGTACGAGCAGTACTTC. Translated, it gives CASIPRLAGKYEQYF.

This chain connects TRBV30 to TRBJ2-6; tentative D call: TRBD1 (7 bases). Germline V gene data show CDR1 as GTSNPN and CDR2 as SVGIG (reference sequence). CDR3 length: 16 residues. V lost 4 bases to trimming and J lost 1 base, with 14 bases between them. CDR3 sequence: CAWISPGGSGANVLTF. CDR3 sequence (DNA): TGTGCCTGGATTTCTCCAGGGGGGTCTGGGGCCAACGTCCTGACTTTC.

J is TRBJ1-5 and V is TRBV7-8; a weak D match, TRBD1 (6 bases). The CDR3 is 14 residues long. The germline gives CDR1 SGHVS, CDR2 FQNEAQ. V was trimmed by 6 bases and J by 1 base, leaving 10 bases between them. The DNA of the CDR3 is TGTGCCAGCAGAAGAACAGGGAGCAATCAGCCCCAGCATTTT. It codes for CASRRTGSNQPQHF.

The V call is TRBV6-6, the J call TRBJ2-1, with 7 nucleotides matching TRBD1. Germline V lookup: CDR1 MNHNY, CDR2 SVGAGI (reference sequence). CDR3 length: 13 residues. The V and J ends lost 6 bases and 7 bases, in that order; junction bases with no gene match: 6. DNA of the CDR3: TGTGCCAGCAGCACGGGACAGCTAAATGAGCAGTTCTTC. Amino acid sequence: CASSTGQLNEQFF.

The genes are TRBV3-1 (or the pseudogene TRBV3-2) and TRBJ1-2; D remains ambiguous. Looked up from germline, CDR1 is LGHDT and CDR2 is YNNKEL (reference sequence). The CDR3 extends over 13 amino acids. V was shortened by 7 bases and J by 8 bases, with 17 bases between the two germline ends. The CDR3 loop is CASTREAHGGYTF. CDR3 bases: TGTGCCAGCACCCGGGAGGCCCACGGGGGCTACACCTTC.

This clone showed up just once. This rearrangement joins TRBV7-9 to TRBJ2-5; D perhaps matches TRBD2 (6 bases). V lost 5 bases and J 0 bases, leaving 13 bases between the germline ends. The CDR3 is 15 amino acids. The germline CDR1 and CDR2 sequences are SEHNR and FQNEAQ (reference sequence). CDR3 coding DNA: TGTGCCAGCAGCCCGAACTCGGGGGACCAAGAGACCCAGTACTTC. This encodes CASSPNSGDQETQYF.

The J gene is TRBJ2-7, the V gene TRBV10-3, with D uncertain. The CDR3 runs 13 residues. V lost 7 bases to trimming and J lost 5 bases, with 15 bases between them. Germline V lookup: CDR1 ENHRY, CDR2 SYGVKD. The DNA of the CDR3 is TGTGCCATCATCTCACGGGTGAGTCACGAGCAGTACTTC. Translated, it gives CAIISRVSHEQYF.

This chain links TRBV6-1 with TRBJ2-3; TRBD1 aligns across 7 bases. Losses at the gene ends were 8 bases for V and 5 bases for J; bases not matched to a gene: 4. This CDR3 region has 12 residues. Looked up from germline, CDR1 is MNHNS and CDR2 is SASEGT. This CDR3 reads CASASGGDTQYF. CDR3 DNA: TGTGCCAGCGCTTCAGGGGGAGATACGCAGTATTTT.

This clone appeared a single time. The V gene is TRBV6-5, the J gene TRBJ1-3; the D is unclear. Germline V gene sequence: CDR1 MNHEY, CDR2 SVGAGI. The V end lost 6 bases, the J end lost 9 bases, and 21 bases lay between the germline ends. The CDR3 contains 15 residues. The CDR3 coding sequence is TGTGCCAGCAGCCCCGCAGGAGGTACCCTTAGCACCATATATTTT. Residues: CASSPAGGTLSTIYF.

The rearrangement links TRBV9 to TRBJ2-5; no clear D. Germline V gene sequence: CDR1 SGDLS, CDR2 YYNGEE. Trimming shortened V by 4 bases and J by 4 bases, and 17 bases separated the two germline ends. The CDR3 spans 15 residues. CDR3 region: CASSPTVGYRETQYF. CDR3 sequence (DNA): TGTGCCAGCAGCCCGACGGTCGGTTACCGAGAGACCCAGTACTTC. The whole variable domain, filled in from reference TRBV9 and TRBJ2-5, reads DSGVTQTPKHLITATGQRVTLRCSPRSGDLSVYWYQQSLDQGLQFLIQYYNGEERAKGNILERFSAQQFPDLHSELNLSSLELGDSALYFCASSPTVGYRETQYFGPGTRLLVL.

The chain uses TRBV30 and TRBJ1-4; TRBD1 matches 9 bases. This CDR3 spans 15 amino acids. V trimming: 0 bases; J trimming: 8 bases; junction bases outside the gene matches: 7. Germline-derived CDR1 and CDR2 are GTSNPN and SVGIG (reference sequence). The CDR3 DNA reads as TGTGCCTGGAGTGTACTGGGACAGGGTGCCGAAAAACTGTTTTTT. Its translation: CAWSVLGQGAEKLFF.

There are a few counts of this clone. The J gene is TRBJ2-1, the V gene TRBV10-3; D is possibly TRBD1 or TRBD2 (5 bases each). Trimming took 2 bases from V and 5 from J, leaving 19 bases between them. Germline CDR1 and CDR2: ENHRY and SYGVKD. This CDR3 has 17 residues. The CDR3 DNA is TGTGCCATCAGTGAGGCGGGCGGGCAGGGTGGCGACAATGAGCAGTTCTTC. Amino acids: CAISEAGGQGGDNEQFF.

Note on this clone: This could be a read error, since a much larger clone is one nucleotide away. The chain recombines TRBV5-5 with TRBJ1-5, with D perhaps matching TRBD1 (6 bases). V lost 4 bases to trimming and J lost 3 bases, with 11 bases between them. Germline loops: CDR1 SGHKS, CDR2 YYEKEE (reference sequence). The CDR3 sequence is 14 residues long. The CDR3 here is CASSPRDTNQPQHF. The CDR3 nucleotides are TGTGCCAGCAGCCCCCGGGACACCAATCAGCCCCAGCATTTT.

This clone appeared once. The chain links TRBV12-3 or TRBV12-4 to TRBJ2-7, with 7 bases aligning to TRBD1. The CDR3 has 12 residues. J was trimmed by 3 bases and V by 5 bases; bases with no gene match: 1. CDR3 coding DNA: TGTGCCAGCAGTCGGACAGGCTACGAGCAGTACTTC. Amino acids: CASSRTGYEQYF.

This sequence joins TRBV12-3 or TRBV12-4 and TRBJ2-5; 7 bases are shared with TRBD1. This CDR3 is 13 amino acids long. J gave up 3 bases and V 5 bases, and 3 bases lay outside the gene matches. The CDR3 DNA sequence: TGTGCCAGCAGTCAGGGACAGAAAGAGACCCAGTACTTC. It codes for CASSQGQKETQYF.

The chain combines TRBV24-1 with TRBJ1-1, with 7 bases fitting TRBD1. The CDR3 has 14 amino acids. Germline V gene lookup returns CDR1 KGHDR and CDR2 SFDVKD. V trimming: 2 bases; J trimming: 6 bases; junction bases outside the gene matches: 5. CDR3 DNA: TGTGCCACCAGTGATTCGAGGGACAGCTCTGAAGCTTTCTTT. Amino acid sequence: CATSDSRDSSEAFF.

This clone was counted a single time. CDR3 in amino acids: CASSGPTGGSGDTQYF. The DNA for the CDR3 is TGTGCCAGCAGCGGCCCCACTGGGGGATCGGGAGATACGCAGTATTTT. This chain connects TRBV9 to TRBJ2-3; D is possibly TRBD1 or TRBD2 (5 bases each). Trimming left V 3 bases short and J 5 bases short, with 19 bases between. This CDR3 contains 16 residues. The V gene's germline CDR1 is SGDLS and CDR2 YYNGEE.

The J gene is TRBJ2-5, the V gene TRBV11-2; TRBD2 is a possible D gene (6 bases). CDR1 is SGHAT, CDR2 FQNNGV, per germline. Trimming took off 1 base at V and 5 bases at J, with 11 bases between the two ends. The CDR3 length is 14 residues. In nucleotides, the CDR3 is TGTGCCAGCAGCTTAGGGGTAGGGAGGGAGACCCAGTACTTC. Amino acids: CASSLGVGRETQYF.

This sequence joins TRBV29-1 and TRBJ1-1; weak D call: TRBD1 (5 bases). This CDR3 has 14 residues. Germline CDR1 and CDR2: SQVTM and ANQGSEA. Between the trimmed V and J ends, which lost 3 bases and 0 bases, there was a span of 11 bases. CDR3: CSVDRGPMNTEAFF. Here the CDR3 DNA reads TGCAGCGTTGATAGGGGTCCCATGAACACTGAAGCTTTCTTT.

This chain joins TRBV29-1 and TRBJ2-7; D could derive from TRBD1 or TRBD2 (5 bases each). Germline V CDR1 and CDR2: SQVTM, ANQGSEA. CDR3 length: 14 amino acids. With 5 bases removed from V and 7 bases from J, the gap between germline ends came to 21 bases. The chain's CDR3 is CSVNMGPTTGEQYF. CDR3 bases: TGCAGCGTTAACATGGGACCGACTACTGGGGAGCAGTACTTC.

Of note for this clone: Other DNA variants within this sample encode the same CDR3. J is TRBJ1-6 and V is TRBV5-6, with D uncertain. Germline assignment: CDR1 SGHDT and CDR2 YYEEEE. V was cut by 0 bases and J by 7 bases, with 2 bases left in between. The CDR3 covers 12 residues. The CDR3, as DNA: TGTGCCAGCAGCTTGGGCAATTCACCCCTCCACTTT. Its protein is CASSLGNSPLHF.

Written as DNA, the CDR3 is TGTGCCTGGAGTGTGAATAAGGAGCAGTTCTTC. This gives the protein CAWSVNKEQFF. The chain recombines TRBV30 with TRBJ2-1, with D unresolved. CDR3 length: 11 amino acids. V was pared by 0 bases and J by 10 bases, with 7 bases between. Germline values: CDR1 GTSNPN, CDR2 SVGIG (reference sequence).

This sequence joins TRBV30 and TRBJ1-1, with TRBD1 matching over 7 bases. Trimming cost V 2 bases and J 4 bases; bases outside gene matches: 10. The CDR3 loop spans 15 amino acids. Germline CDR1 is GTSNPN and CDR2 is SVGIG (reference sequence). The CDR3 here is CAWSYIQGWGTEAFF. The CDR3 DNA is TGTGCCTGGAGTTACATACAGGGGTGGGGCACTGAAGCTTTCTTT.

CDR3 nucleotides: TGCGCCAGCAGAAGCGGGAGGGTGTCCGAGACCCAGTACTTC. Protein: CASRSGRVSETQYF. The J gene is TRBJ2-5, the V gene TRBV5-1, with 10 bases aligning to TRBD2. In germline, CDR1 is SGHRS, CDR2 YFSETQ. CDR3 size: 14 residues. J lost 5 bases, V lost 5 bases, and 6 bases had no gene match.

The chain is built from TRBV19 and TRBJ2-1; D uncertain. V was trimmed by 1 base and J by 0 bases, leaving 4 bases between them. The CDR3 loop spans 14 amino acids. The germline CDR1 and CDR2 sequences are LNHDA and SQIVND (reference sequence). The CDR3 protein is CASSIGSSYNEQFF. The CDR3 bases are TGTGCCAGTAGTATAGGCAGCTCCTACAATGAGCAGTTCTTC.

The CDR3: CASSGSSPLHF. As DNA, the CDR3 is TGTGCCAGCAGTGGCAGTTCACCCCTCCACTTT. The chain employs TRBV6-2 or TRBV6-3 and TRBJ1-6; D unresolved. The ends were cut back, 5 bases at V and 9 bases at J, with 5 bases in the middle. Germline V gene data show CDR1 as MNHEY and CDR2 as SVGEGT. This CDR3 region has 11 residues.

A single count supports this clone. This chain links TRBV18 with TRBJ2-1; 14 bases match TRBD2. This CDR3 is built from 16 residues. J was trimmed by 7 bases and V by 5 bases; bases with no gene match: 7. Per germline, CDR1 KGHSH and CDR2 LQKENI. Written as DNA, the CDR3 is TGTGCCAGCTCAGTCGGACTAGCGGGGGGCCGAAATGAGCAGTTCTTC. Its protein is CASSVGLAGGRNEQFF.

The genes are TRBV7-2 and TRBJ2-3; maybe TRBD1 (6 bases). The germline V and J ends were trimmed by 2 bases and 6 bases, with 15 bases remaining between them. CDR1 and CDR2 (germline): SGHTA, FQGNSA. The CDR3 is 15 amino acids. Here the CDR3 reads CASSLSPQTGDTQYF. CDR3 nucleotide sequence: TGTGCCAGCAGCTTAAGCCCGCAAACAGGGGATACGCAGTATTTT.

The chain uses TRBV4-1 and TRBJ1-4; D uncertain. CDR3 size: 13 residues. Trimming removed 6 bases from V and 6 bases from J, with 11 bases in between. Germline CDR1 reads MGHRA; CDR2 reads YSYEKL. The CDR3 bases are TGCGCCAGCAGTTCCCGGCAGGATGAAAAACTGTTTTTT. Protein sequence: CASSSRQDEKLFF.